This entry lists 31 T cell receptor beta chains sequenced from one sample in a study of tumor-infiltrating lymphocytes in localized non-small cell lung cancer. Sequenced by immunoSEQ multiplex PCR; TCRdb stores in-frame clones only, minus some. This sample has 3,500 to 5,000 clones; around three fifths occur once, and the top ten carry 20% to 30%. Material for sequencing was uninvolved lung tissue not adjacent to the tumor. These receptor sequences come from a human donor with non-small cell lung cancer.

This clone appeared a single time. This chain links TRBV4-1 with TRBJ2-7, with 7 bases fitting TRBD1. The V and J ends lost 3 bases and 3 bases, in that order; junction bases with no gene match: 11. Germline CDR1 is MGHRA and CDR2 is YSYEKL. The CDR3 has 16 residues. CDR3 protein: CASSHMELRDSYEQYF. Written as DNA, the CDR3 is TGCGCCAGCAGCCACATGGAGCTAAGGGACAGCTACGAGCAGTACTTC.

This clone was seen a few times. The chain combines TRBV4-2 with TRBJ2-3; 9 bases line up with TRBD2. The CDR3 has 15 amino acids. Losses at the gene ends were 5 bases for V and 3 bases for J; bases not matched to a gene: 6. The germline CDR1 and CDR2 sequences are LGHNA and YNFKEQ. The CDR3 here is CASSARGGQTDTQYF. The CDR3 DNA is TGTGCCAGCAGCGCGCGGGGGGGCCAGACAGATACGCAGTATTTT.

The CDR3 coding sequence is TGTGCCAGCAGTTACTCTTTAGCTAGAACCCAAGAGACCCAGTACTTC. It encodes CASSYSLARTQETQYF. The J gene is TRBJ2-5, the V gene TRBV6-5; no clear D. Trimming removed 0 bases from V and 1 base from J, with 12 bases in between. The germline CDR1 and CDR2 sequences are MNHEY and SVGAGI. The length of the CDR3 is 16 residues.

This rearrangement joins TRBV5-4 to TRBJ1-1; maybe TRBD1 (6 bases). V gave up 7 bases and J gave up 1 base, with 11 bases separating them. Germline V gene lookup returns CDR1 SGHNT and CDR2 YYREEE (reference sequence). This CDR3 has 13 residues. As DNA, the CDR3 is TGTGCCAGCCGGGGGGCGCGGAACACTGAAGCTTTCTTT. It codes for CASRGARNTEAFF.

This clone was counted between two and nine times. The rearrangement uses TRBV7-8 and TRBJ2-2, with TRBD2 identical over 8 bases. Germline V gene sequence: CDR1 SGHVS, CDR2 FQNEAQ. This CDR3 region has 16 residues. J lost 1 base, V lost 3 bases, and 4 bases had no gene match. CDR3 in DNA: TGTGCCAGCAGCTTCCCCCTAGCGGGGAACACCGGGGAGCTGTTTTTT. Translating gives CASSFPLAGNTGELFF.

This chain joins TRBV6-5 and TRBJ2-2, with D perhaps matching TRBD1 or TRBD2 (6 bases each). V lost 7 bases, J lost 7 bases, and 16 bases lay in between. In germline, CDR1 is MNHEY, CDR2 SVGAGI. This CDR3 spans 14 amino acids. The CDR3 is CASMGGLWGGELFF. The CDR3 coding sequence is TGTGCCAGCATGGGGGGCCTATGGGGCGGGGAGCTGTTTTTT.

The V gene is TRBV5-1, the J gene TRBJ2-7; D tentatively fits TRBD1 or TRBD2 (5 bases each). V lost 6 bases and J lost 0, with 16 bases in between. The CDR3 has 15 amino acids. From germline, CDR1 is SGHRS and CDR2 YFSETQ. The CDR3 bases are TGCGCCAGCACTTCCGGGACGCGGAGCTCCTACGAGCAGTACTTC. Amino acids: CASTSGTRSSYEQYF.

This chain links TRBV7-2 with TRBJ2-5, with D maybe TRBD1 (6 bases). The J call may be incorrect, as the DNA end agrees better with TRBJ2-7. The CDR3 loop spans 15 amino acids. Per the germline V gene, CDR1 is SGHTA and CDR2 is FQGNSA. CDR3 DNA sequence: TGTGCCAGCAGCCCGAGTTGGGGGCGCGTCTACGAGCAGTACTTC. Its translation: CASSPSWGRVYEQYF.

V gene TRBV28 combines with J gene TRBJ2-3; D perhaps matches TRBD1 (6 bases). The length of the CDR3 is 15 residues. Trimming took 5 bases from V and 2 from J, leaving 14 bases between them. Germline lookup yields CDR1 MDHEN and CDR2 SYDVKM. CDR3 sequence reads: CASSPTTGTTDTQYF. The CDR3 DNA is TGTGCCAGCAGTCCGACCACAGGGACCACAGATACGCAGTATTTT.

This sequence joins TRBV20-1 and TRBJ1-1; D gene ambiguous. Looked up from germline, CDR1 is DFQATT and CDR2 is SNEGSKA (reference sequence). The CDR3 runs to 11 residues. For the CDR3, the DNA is TGCAGGAGTGGAGGGAACACTGAAGCTTTCTTT. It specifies CRSGGNTEAFF.

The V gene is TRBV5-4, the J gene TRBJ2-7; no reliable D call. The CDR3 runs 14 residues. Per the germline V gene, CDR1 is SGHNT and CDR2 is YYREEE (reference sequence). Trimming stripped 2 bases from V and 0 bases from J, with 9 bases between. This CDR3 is CASSFTQDSYEQYF. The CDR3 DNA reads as TGTGCCAGCAGCTTTACGCAGGACTCCTACGAGCAGTACTTC.

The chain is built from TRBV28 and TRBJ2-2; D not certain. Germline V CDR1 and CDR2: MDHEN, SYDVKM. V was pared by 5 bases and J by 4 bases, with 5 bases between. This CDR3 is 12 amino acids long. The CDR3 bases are TGTGCCAGCAGTCCCCTCACCGGGGAGCTGTTTTTT. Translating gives CASSPLTGELFF.

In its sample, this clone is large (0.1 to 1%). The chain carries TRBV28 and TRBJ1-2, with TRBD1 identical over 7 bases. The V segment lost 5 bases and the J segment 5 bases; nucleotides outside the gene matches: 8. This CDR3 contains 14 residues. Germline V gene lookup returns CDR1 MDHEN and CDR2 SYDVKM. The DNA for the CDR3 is TGTGCCAGCAGTCCCACGACAGGGAGGTATGGCTACACCTTC. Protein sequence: CASSPTTGRYGYTF.

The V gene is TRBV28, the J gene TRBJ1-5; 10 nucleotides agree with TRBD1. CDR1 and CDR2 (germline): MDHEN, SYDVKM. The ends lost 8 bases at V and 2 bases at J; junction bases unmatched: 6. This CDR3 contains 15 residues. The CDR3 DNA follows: TGTGCCAGCCGTGGGACAGGGGAACGCAATCAGCCCCAGCATTTT. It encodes CASRGTGERNQPQHF.

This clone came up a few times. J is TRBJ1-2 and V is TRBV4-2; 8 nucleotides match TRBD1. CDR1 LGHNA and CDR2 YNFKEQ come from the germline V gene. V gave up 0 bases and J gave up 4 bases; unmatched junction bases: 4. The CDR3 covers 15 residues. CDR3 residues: CASSQDGDRFYGYTF. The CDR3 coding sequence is TGTGCCAGCAGCCAAGATGGGGACAGGTTCTATGGCTACACCTTC.

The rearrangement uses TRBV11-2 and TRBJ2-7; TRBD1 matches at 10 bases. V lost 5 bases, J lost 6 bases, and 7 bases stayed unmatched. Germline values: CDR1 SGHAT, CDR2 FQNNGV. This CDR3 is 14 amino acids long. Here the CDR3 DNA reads TGTGCCAGCAGCCCAGGGACAGGGGATCTCGAGCAGTACTTC. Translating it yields CASSPGTGDLEQYF.

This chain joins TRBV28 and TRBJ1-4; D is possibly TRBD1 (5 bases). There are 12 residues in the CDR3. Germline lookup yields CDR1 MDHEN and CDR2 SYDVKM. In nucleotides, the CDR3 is TGTGCTGGGGGGAGGCTTAATGAAAAACTGTTTTTT. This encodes CAGGRLNEKLFF.

Written as DNA, the CDR3 is TGTGCCAGCTCCCAGGGGACAGCTAGCAATCAGCCCCAGCATTTT. As protein: CASSQGTASNQPQHF. The chain recombines TRBV18 with TRBJ1-5; 7 nucleotides line up with TRBD1. Germline V gives CDR1 KGHSH, CDR2 LQKENI. The CDR3 consists of 15 residues. The ends lost 6 bases at V and 0 bases at J; junction bases unmatched: 5.

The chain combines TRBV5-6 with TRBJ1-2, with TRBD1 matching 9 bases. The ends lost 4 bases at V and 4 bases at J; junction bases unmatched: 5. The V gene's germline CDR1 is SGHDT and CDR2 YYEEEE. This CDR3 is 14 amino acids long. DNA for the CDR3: TGTGCCAGCAGCCGACAGGGGGGGACCTATGGCTACACCTTC. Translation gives CASSRQGGTYGYTF.

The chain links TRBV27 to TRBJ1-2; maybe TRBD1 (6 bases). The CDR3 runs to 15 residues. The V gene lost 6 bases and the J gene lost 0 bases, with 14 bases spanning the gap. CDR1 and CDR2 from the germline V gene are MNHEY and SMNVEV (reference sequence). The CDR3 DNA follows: TGTGCCAGCAGCCTACGGGGGCCGGCTAACTATGGCTACACCTTC. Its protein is CASSLRGPANYGYTF.

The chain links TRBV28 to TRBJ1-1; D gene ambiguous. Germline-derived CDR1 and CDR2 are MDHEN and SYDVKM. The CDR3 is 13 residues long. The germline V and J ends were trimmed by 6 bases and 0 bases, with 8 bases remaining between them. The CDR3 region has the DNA TGTGCCAGCAGACTACGGATGAACACTGAAGCTTTCTTT. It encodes CASRLRMNTEAFF.

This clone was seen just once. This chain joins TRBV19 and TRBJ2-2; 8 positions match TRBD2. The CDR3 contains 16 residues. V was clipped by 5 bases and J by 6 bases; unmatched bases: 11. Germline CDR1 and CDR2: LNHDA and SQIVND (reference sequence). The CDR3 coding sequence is TGTGCCAGTAGTGCCGGCCTGCGGGGGGTATCCGGGGAGCTGTTTTTT. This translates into CASSAGLRGVSGELFF.

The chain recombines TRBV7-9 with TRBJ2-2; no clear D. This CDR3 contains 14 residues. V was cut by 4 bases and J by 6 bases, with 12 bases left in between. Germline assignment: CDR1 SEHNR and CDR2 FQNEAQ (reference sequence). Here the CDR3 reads CASSSRGEAGELFF. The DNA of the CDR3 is TGTGCCAGCAGCTCGCGAGGAGAAGCCGGGGAGCTGTTTTTT.

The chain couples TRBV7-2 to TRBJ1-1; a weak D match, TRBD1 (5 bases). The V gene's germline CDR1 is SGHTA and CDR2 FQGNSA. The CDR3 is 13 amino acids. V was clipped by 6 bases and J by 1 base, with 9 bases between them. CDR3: CASRLQGNTEAFF. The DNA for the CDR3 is TGTGCCAGCAGGCTTCAGGGGAACACTGAAGCTTTCTTT.

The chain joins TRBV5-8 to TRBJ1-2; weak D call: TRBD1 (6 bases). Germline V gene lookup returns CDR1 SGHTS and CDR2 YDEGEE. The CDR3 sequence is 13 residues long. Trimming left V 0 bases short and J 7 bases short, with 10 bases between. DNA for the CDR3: TGTGCCAGCAGCTTGGTCTCAGGGGTTGGCTACACCTTC. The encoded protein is CASSLVSGVGYTF. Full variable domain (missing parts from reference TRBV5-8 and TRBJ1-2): EAGVTQSPTHLIKTRGQQATLRCSPISGHTSVYWYQQALGLGLQFLLWYDEGEERNRGNFPPRFSGRQFPNYSSELNVNALELEDSALYLCASSLVSGVGYTFGSGTRLTVV.

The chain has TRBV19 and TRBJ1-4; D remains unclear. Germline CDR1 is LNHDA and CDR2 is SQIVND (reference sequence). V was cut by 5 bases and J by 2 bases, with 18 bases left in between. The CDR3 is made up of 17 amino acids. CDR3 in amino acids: CASSAGGAGATNEKLFF. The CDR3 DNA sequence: TGTGCCAGTAGTGCCGGAGGAGCAGGAGCGACTAATGAAAAACTGTTTTTT.

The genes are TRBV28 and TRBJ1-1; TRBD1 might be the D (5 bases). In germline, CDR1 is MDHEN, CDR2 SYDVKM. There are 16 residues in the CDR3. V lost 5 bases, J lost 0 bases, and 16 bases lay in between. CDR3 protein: CASSPLGRGLNTEAFF. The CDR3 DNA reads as TGTGCCAGCAGTCCCCTTGGTAGGGGTTTGAACACTGAAGCTTTCTTT.

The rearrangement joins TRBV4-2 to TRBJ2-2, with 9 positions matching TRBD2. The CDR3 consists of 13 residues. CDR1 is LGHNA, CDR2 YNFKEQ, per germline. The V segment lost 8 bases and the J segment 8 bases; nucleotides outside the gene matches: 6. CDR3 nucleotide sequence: TGTGCCAGCGGGCGGGGGGGCCCTGGGGAGCTGTTTTTT. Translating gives CASGRGGPGELFF.

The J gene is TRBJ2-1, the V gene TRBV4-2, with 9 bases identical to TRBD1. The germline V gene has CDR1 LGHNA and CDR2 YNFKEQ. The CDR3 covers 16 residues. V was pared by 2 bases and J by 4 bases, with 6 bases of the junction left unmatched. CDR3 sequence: CASSQTGTGKYNEQFF. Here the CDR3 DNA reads TGTGCCAGCAGCCAAACCGGGACAGGGAAGTACAATGAGCAGTTCTTC.

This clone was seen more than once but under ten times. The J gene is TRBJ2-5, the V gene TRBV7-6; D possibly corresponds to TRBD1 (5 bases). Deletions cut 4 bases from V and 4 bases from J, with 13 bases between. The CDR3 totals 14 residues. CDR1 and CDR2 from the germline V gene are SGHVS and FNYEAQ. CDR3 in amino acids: CASSSRAGPETQYF. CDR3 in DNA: TGTGCCAGCAGCTCAAGGGCAGGGCCAGAGACCCAGTACTTC.

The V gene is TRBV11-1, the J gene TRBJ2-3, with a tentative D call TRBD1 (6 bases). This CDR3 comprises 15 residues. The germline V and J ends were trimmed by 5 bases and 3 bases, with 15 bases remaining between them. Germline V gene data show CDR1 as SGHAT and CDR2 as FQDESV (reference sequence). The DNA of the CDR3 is TGTGCCAGCAGCCTACGACTGGGGGCAACAGATACGCAGTATTTT. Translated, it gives CASSLRLGATDTQYF.